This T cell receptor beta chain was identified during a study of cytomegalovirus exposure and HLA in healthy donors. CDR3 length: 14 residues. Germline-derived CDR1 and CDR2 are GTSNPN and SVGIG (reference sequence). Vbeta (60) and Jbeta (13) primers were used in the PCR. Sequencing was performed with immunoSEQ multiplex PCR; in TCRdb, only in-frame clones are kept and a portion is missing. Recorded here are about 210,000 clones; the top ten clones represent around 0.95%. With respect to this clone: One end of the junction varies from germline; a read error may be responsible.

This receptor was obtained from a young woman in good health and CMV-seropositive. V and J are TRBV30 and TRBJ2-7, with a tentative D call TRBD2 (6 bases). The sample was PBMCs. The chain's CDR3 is CARSVRAGQSEQYF. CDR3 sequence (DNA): TGTGCCCGGAGTGTACGGGCGGGGCAGAGCGAGCAGTACTTC.